One and the same sample provided the 24 T cell receptor beta chains below, sequenced in a study of human T cells and chemical hapten exposure. Noted time point: pre-sensitization, week 0. Treatment: therapeutic diphenylcyclopropenone sensitization with weekly scalp DPC. From the RACE reads, TCRdb called clonotypes with MiXCR, one entry per CDR3 protein. The data hold more than 80,000 distinct CDR3 sequences, with 10% to 13% observed a single time. The material was whole blood, obtained in connection with sensitization to the hapten diphenylcyclopropenone (DPC). These receptors came from a woman aged 55-69 years with alopecia areata. Some clones in this sample may be carry-over from other donors' samples.

J is TRBJ2-1 and V is TRBV5-1, with TRBD2 matching 9 bases. After removal of 4 bases from V and 7 bases from J, the junction contained 6 bases not matched to a gene. The CDR3 is 14 residues long. CDR1 is SGHRS, CDR2 YFSETQ, per germline. The CDR3 here is CASSRGLANNEQFF. CDR3 nucleotides: TGCGCCAGCAGCCGGGGACTAGCTAATAATGAGCAGTTCTTC. The full variable domain, with the rest looked up from reference TRBV5-1 and TRBJ2-1, is KAGVTQTPRYLIKTRGQQVTLSCSPISGHRSVSWYQQTPGQGLQFLFEYFSETQRNKGNFPGRFSGRQFSNSRSEMNVSTLELGDSALYLCASSRGLANNEQFFGPGTRLTVL.

In its sample, this clonotype was seen many times. The chain uses TRBV7-3 and TRBJ1-1, with 8 nucleotides matching TRBD1. V was pared by 2 bases and J by 1 base, with 3 bases of the junction left unmatched. CDR1 and CDR2 (germline): SGHTA, FQGTGA. The CDR3 has 15 amino acids. Here the CDR3 DNA reads TGTGCCAGCAGCTTATCAGGGACAGGGAACACTGAAGCTTTCTTT. Translating it yields CASSLSGTGNTEAFF.

The sample holds many counts of this clonotype. The chain joins TRBV7-6 to TRBJ2-2; D remains unclear. This CDR3 contains 13 residues. With 5 bases removed from V and 5 bases from J, the gap between germline ends came to 9 bases. The germline CDR1 and CDR2 sequences are SGHVS and FNYEAQ. The CDR3 DNA reads as TGTGCCAGCAGCCCGACCCAAACCGGGGAGCTGTTTTTT. Protein sequence: CASSPTQTGELFF.

In this sample, this clonotype turned up many times. This rearrangement joins TRBV12-3 or TRBV12-4 to TRBJ2-5; perhaps D is TRBD1 or TRBD2 (5 bases each). V lost 7 bases and J lost 9, with 21 bases in between. CDR3 size: 14 residues. Here the CDR3 reads CASTTSGLWDPQYF. DNA for the CDR3: TGTGCCAGCACTACCTCGGGGCTCTGGGACCCCCAGTACTTC.

For the CDR3, the DNA is TGTGCCAGCAGTGAATTCGGGCTTCAGGGGACTGGAAATGGCTACACCTTC. As protein: CASSEFGLQGTGNGYTF. The V call is TRBV25-1, the J call TRBJ1-2; D might be TRBD1 (6 bases). The CDR3 consists of 17 residues. Trimming removed 1 base from V and 6 bases from J, with 21 bases in between. The germline V gene encodes CDR1 MGHDK and CDR2 SYGVNS.

The chain is built from TRBV30 and TRBJ2-7; no firm D call. Germline V gene data show CDR1 as GTSNPN and CDR2 as SVGIG (reference sequence). The ends were cut back, 0 bases at V and 2 bases at J, with 20 bases in the middle. The CDR3 has 17 residues. DNA of the CDR3: TGTGCCTGGAGTGTACTGGGTTCCCCCCTGGCTGCCTACGAGCAGTACTTC. Its protein is CAWSVLGSPLAAYEQYF.

This clonotype was recorded many times. J is TRBJ2-7 and V is TRBV5-1, with 8 bases that match TRBD2. With V trimmed by 4 bases and J by 5 bases, 5 bases remained unmatched. The CDR3 contains 13 residues. Germline V gene lookup returns CDR1 SGHRS and CDR2 YFSETQ. The CDR3 DNA reads as TGCGCCAGCAGCCTCCCGGGACTAGACGAGCAGTACTTC. This encodes CASSLPGLDEQYF.

CDR3: CASSLIDLATDEQFF. DNA for the CDR3: TGTGCCAGCAGCTTAATTGATCTAGCAACCGATGAGCAGTTCTTC. This chain uses TRBV7-2 with TRBJ2-1, with a tentative D call TRBD2 (5 bases). Trimming pared 2 bases from V and 8 bases from J, leaving 16 bases between. The CDR3 loop spans 15 amino acids. CDR1 and CDR2 (germline): SGHTA, FQGNSA.

CDR3 in amino acids: CASSQPSGPKETQYF. The CDR3 nucleotides are TGTGCCAGCAGCCAGCCGAGCGGTCCAAAAGAGACCCAGTACTTC. The chain is built from TRBV5-4 and TRBJ2-5; possible D gene TRBD2, 5 bases. The V end lost 4 bases, the J end lost 3 bases, and 16 bases lay between the germline ends. The CDR3 runs 15 residues. The V gene's germline CDR1 is SGHNT and CDR2 YYREEE (reference sequence). The whole variable domain, filled in from reference TRBV5-4 and TRBJ2-5, reads ETGVTQSPTHLIKTRGQQVTLRCSSQSGHNTVSWYQQALGQGPQFIFQYYREEENGRGNFPPRFSGLQFPNYSSELNVNALELDDSALYLCASSQPSGPKETQYFGPGTRLLVL.

In this sample, this clonotype turned up a few times. CDR3 bases: TGTGCCAGCTCACCACCGATTTTGGATACGCAGTATTTT. Protein sequence: CASSPPILDTQYF. The genes are TRBV18 and TRBJ2-3, with D unclear. Germline CDR1 reads KGHSH; CDR2 reads LQKENI. V was pared by 0 bases and J by 6 bases, with 7 bases between. The CDR3 spans 13 residues.

About this clonotype: This may stem from a read error, because a much larger clone lies one nucleotide away. V usage is TRBV10-2 and J usage is TRBJ2-5; 10 bases fit TRBD2. The CDR3 extends over 20 amino acids. V lost 2 bases and J lost 1; bases outside the gene matches: 16. Germline loops: CDR1 WSHSY, CDR2 SAAADI. The CDR3 coding sequence is TGCGCCAGCAGTGAGCCGGGTGTGGCGCCTAGCGGGGGCCTCCAAGAGACCCAGTACTTC. This translates into CASSEPGVAPSGGLQETQYF.

In this sample, this clonotype turned up a few times. One end of the junction does not line up with germline, which may come from a read error. The chain combines TRBV6-1 with TRBJ2-5, with D uncertain. Germline V gives CDR1 MNHNS, CDR2 SASEGT. CDR3 length: 12 amino acids. The CDR3 region is CASREDGETQYF. The CDR3 DNA reads as TGTGCCAGCAGAGAAGACGGGGAGACCCAGTACTTC.

The J gene is TRBJ2-2, the V gene TRBV5-1, with 9 bases matching TRBD2. Germline V CDR1 and CDR2: SGHRS, YFSETQ. The J segment lost 4 bases and the V segment lost 0 bases, leaving 7 bases of the junction unmatched. This CDR3 region has 17 residues. CDR3 sequence reads: CASSLELAGPGTGELFF. In DNA, the CDR3 is TGCGCCAGCAGCTTGGAGCTAGCGGGGCCGGGCACCGGGGAGCTGTTTTTT. Full variable domain (remainder filled in from reference TRBV5-1 and TRBJ2-2): KAGVTQTPRYLIKTRGQQVTLSCSPISGHRSVSWYQQTPGQGLQFLFEYFSETQRNKGNFPGRFSGRQFSNSRSEMNVSTLELGDSALYLCASSLELAGPGTGELFFGEGSRLTVL.

The gene calls are TRBV3-1 and TRBJ2-7; tentatively, D is TRBD2 (5 bases). The CDR3 is 13 amino acids. Germline V lookup: CDR1 LGHDT, CDR2 YNNKEL (reference sequence). Trimming removed 3 bases from V and 6 bases from J, with 12 bases in between. CDR3 sequence (DNA): TGTGCCAGCAGCCAGCAACTAGACGTCGAGCAGTACTTC. It encodes CASSQQLDVEQYF.

In its sample, this clonotype was seen once. Being one base from a much bigger clone, this may be a read error. This chain uses TRBV4-1 with TRBJ2-7; 9 bases align to TRBD1. Germline V gene data show CDR1 as MGHRA and CDR2 as YSYEKL. This CDR3 region has 15 residues. CDR3 in amino acids: CASSQAAGQGYEQNF. CDR3 sequence (DNA): TGCGCCAGCAGCCAAGCAGCGGGACAGGGCTACGAGCAGAACTTC.

This clonotype was found many times. The rearrangement uses TRBV20-1 and TRBJ2-1; D perhaps matches TRBD2 (6 bases). In germline, CDR1 is DFQATT, CDR2 SNEGSKA (reference sequence). V lost 2 bases to trimming and J lost 0 bases, with 14 bases between them. The CDR3 runs 16 residues. CDR3 residues: CSARPTGTSSYNEQFF. The DNA of the CDR3 is TGCAGTGCTAGACCGACGGGGACTTCCTCCTACAATGAGCAGTTCTTC.

This clonotype was recorded at least ten times. The rearrangement joins TRBV3-1 to TRBJ2-7; TRBD1 agrees at 9 bases. Germline V lookup: CDR1 LGHDT, CDR2 YNNKEL (reference sequence). Trimming took 3 bases from V and 6 from J; bases not matched to a gene: 9. The CDR3 totals 15 residues. The CDR3, as DNA: TGTGCCAGCAGCCAGCTATACACAGGGGGCTCCGAGCAGTACTTC. Translation: CASSQLYTGGSEQYF.

The chain carries TRBV9 and TRBJ2-2; 7 nucleotides agree with TRBD1. The V gene end was trimmed by 4 bases and the J gene end by 1 base; junction bases not matched to a gene: 4. The CDR3 loop spans 15 amino acids. Germline V gene sequence: CDR1 SGDLS, CDR2 YYNGEE. The CDR3 nucleotides are TGTGCCAGCAGCTTGGGACAGTGGAACACCGGGGAGCTGTTTTTT. Encoded protein: CASSLGQWNTGELFF.

This clonotype was counted at least ten times. The chain uses TRBV12-3 or TRBV12-4 and TRBJ1-5; D unresolved. Between the trimmed V and J ends, which lost 6 bases and 5 bases, there was a span of 11 bases. CDR3 size: 13 residues. This CDR3 is CASSIYGDQPQHF. The CDR3 nucleotides read TGTGCCAGCAGCATTTATGGGGATCAGCCCCAGCATTTT.

The chain couples TRBV20-1 to TRBJ2-1, with a tentative D call TRBD2 (5 bases). CDR3 length equals 13 residues. V gave up 0 bases and J gave up 7 bases, with 10 bases separating them. Looked up from germline, CDR1 is DFQATT and CDR2 is SNEGSKA (reference sequence). The CDR3 nucleotides are TGCAGTGCTAGAGAAGCATCGGGGAATGAGCAGTTCTTC. This gives the protein CSAREASGNEQFF.

This clonotype appeared many times. The chain has TRBV7-9 and TRBJ1-1; no firm D call. Germline CDR1 is SEHNR and CDR2 is FQNEAQ (reference sequence). Trimming removed 0 bases at V and 4 bases at J, with 15 bases between. The CDR3 totals 16 residues. The CDR3 here is CASSLAALGPSTEAFF. In DNA form, the CDR3 reads TGTGCCAGCAGCTTAGCGGCACTGGGCCCCAGCACTGAAGCTTTCTTT.

The gene calls are TRBV6-1 and TRBJ2-1; tentative D call: TRBD2 (5 bases). Germline lookup yields CDR1 MNHNS and CDR2 SASEGT. The CDR3 contains 15 residues. With 4 bases removed from V and 2 bases from J, the gap between germline ends came to 12 bases. The CDR3 loop is CASSGGHGAYNEQFF. The DNA for the CDR3 is TGTGCCAGCAGTGGAGGGCATGGAGCCTACAATGAGCAGTTCTTC.

On this clonotype itself: A much larger clone sits a single nucleotide away, making a read error possible. The chain has TRBV18 and TRBJ2-7; no firm D call. In germline, CDR1 is KGHSH, CDR2 LQKENI. The CDR3 loop spans 12 amino acids. CDR3 bases: TGTGCCAGCTCACCCCAAAACTACGAGCTGTACTTC. Its translation is CASSPQNYELYF.

CDR3 in amino acids: CASSQPSPTQETQYF. The CDR3 coding sequence is TGTGCCAGCAGCCAACCCTCCCCGACACAAGAGACCCAGTACTTC. The chain uses TRBV4-2 and TRBJ2-5; D is unclear. Germline-derived CDR1 and CDR2 are LGHNA and YNFKEQ. The CDR3 is 15 residues long. V lost 2 bases, J lost 2 bases, and 12 bases lay in between.